This TCR beta chain was observed in a study of neoadjuvant anti-PD-1 for oral cavity cancer. Whole-study context: Around day 43, patients without progression received a fourth nivolumab dose before surgery. General observations from the study: After neoadjuvant nivolumab, PBMC T cell clonality was significantly higher in non-responders than responders.

Generated by immunoSEQ multiplex PCR, the TCRdb table keeps only in-frame clones and is missing some. Among 11,000 to 15,000 clones listed, over 70% were seen once. The CDR3 contains 15 residues. V shed 2 bases and J shed 8 bases, with 16 bases lying between them. Germline loops: CDR1 MDHEN, CDR2 SYDVKM. The time point is: after neoadjuvant nivolumab, at surgical resection. A word on this clone: The antigen is undetermined.

Sequencing was performed on PBMCs, taken after nivolumab (anti-PD-1) treatment. The chain combines TRBV28 with TRBJ2-1; D remains ambiguous. The sequence derives from a person aged 40 to 85 with oral cavity squamous cell carcinoma. CDR3 protein: CASSLQTPSGDEQFF. The CDR3 DNA reads TGTGCCAGCAGTTTACAGACCCCCTCTGGGGATGAGCAGTTCTTC.